The 16 T cell receptor beta chains reported below all come from one sample, sequenced in a study of preoperative IRX-2 immunotherapy in early breast cancer. Treatment meaning: preoperative locoregional IRX-2 cytokine immunotherapy. This table comes from immunoSEQ multiplex PCR, and its TCRdb copy is limited to in-frame clones, with some not included. The sample lists 3,000 to 4,000 clones, less than 75% occurring once. The specimen comprised tumor tissue, sampled after IRX-2 immunotherapy. The receptors were sampled from a human donor with breast cancer.

This sequence joins TRBV19 and TRBJ1-1, with no clear D. V was trimmed by 1 base and J by 3 bases, leaving 9 bases between them. Germline loops: CDR1 LNHDA, CDR2 SQIVND (reference sequence). The CDR3 sequence is 14 residues long. CDR3: CASSIAGSHTEAFF. In DNA, the CDR3 is TGTGCCAGTAGTATAGCCGGGAGCCACACTGAAGCTTTCTTT.

This chain joins TRBV29-1 and TRBJ1-1; possibly TRBD1 for D (6 bases). The germline V and J ends were trimmed by 6 bases and 0 bases, with 11 bases remaining between them. The CDR3 sequence is 13 residues long. CDR1 and CDR2 (germline): SQVTM, ANQGSEA. CDR3 nucleotide sequence: TGCAGCGTAACAGGGTATCTGAACACTGAAGCTTTCTTT. This gives the protein CSVTGYLNTEAFF.

The rearrangement uses TRBV10-2 and TRBJ2-3, with TRBD2 matching over 8 bases. This CDR3 contains 16 residues. The germline gives CDR1 WSHSY, CDR2 SAAADI. V lost 2 bases and J lost 4; bases outside the gene matches: 8. The CDR3 loop is CASSEMRRGASDTQYF. CDR3 in DNA: TGCGCCAGCAGTGAGATGCGGCGGGGGGCCTCAGATACGCAGTATTTT.

This chain links TRBV6-8 with TRBJ1-3; weak D call: TRBD1 (6 bases). The CDR3 contains 15 residues. V shed 4 bases and J shed 0 bases, with 10 bases lying between them. The germline gives CDR1 MNHGY, CDR2 SAAAGT. This CDR3 is CASSLGGFSGNTIYF. The CDR3 DNA sequence: TGTGCCAGCAGTTTAGGGGGATTCTCTGGAAACACCATATATTTT.

This sequence joins TRBV6-8 and TRBJ1-2; 7 positions match TRBD1. The CDR3 spans 15 residues. The J segment lost 8 bases and the V segment lost 10 bases, leaving 19 bases of the junction unmatched. CDR1 and CDR2 (germline): MNHGY, SAAAGT. CDR3 in amino acids: CAISDYRGTQGGYTF. The CDR3 DNA reads as TGTGCCATCAGCGATTACAGGGGCACGCAGGGAGGCTACACCTTC.

This sequence joins TRBV10-3 and TRBJ2-5, with D possibly TRBD1 on 6 matching bases. Germline V lookup: CDR1 ENHRY, CDR2 SYGVKD. V dropped 2 bases and J dropped 6 bases, with 19 bases sitting between them. The CDR3 loop spans 16 amino acids. This CDR3 reads CAISESMDRLKKTQYF. For the CDR3, the DNA is TGTGCCATCAGTGAGAGTATGGACAGACTTAAGAAGACCCAGTACTTC.

This clone has a handful of counts. V usage is TRBV29-1 and J usage is TRBJ1-4; no reliable D call. Germline assignment: CDR1 SQVTM and CDR2 ANQGSEA. The CDR3 contains 13 residues. The V end lost 7 bases, the J end lost 1 base, and 10 bases lay between the germline ends. In DNA, the CDR3 is TGCAGCGCGACGGAATTAACTAATGAAAAACTGTTTTTT. It is translated as CSATELTNEKLFF.

This chain uses TRBV19 with TRBJ2-5; 9 positions agree with TRBD1. V was pared by 6 bases and J by 5 bases, with 7 bases of the junction left unmatched. The CDR3 is 14 amino acids. Germline V gene data show CDR1 as LNHDA and CDR2 as SQIVND (reference sequence). The CDR3 region is CASRQQGAGETQYF. CDR3 nucleotides: TGTGCCAGTAGGCAACAGGGGGCAGGGGAGACCCAGTACTTC. Filled out from reference TRBV19 and TRBJ2-5, the complete variable domain reads DGGITQSPKYLFRKEGQNVTLSCEQNLNHDAMYWYRQDPGQGLRLIYYSQIVNDFQKGDIAEGYSVSREKKESFPLTVTSAQKNPTAFYLCASRQQGAGETQYFGPGTRLLVL.

The chain joins TRBV19 to TRBJ1-3; D uncertain. Deletions cut 11 bases from V and 4 bases from J, with 21 bases between. Germline V gene lookup returns CDR1 LNHDA and CDR2 SQIVND (reference sequence). The CDR3 extends over 15 amino acids. CDR3 region: CASLGLDPGGNTIYF. For the CDR3, the DNA is TGTGCCTCTCTTGGCCTTGACCCGGGAGGAAACACCATATATTTT.

The rearrangement uses TRBV30 and TRBJ1-3, with TRBD1 identical over 7 bases. V lost 0 bases and J lost 2; bases outside the gene matches: 4. This CDR3 comprises 15 residues. Germline CDR1 GTSNPN, CDR2 SVGIG (reference sequence). The CDR3 protein is CAWSVTGTAGNTIYF. DNA for the CDR3: TGTGCCTGGAGTGTAACCGGGACAGCTGGAAACACCATATATTTT.

The chain carries TRBV5-1 and TRBJ2-2, with TRBD1 identical over 8 bases. CDR1 SGHRS and CDR2 YFSETQ come from the germline V gene. The CDR3 sequence is 15 residues long. The V and J ends lost 4 bases and 3 bases, in that order; junction bases with no gene match: 5. The CDR3 nucleotides read TGCGCCAGCAGCACTGGACAGGGCTACACCGGGGAGCTGTTTTTT. This gives the protein CASSTGQGYTGELFF. The whole variable domain, filled in from reference TRBV5-1 and TRBJ2-2, reads KAGVTQTPRYLIKTRGQQVTLSCSPISGHRSVSWYQQTPGQGLQFLFEYFSETQRNKGNFPGRFSGRQFSNSRSEMNVSTLELGDSALYLCASSTGQGYTGELFFGEGSRLTVL.

The chain is built from TRBV7-6 and TRBJ1-4; a weak D match, TRBD1 (6 bases). The V and J ends lost 5 bases and 4 bases respectively, with 17 bases between them. The germline V gene encodes CDR1 SGHVS and CDR2 FNYEAQ. The CDR3 is 16 residues long. CDR3 in DNA: TGTGCCAGCAGCCCCACCGCGGGGGCTGGTAATGAAAAACTGTTTTTT. As protein: CASSPTAGAGNEKLFF.

The rearrangement links TRBV29-1 to TRBJ2-7; D gene unclear. Germline values: CDR1 SQVTM, CDR2 ANQGSEA. The CDR3 has 12 amino acids. V was cut by 6 bases and J by 3 bases, with 12 bases left in between. The CDR3: CSVAQDGYEQYF. The DNA for the CDR3 is TGCAGCGTCGCCCAGGACGGCTACGAGCAGTACTTC.

This clone has just a few counts. This rearrangement joins TRBV6-8 to TRBJ2-1; 8 bases align to TRBD2. V shed 5 bases and J 4 bases; nucleotides not matched to a gene: 10. There are 16 residues in the CDR3. The germline V gene has CDR1 MNHGY and CDR2 SAAAGT. The CDR3 DNA sequence: TGTGCCAGCAGTGACGGGAGCGGGGGAAGATACAATGAGCAGTTCTTC. This codes for CASSDGSGGRYNEQFF.

J is TRBJ1-1 and V is TRBV19; a weak D match, TRBD1 (6 bases). V lost 5 bases and J 12 bases, leaving 22 bases between the germline ends. This CDR3 is built from 14 residues. Germline V gene lookup returns CDR1 LNHDA and CDR2 SQIVND (reference sequence). CDR3 amino acids: CASSASIGGTHTFF. In nucleotides, the CDR3 is TGTGCCAGTAGTGCCTCAATTGGGGGGACACACACTTTCTTT.

About this clone itself: A read error may account for a junction end that differs from germline. J is TRBJ2-6 and V is TRBV6-8; 8 bases fit TRBD1. The CDR3 spans 19 residues. Per the germline V gene, CDR1 is MNHGY and CDR2 is SAAAGT. The DNA for the CDR3 is TGTGCCATCAGTGCAGAGCCGGGGACAGGCGGGGCTGGGGCCAACGTCCTGACTTTC. Encoded protein: CAISAEPGTGGAGANVLTF.